This T cell receptor beta chain was captured by sequencing in a study of graft-versus-host responses after intestinal transplantation. At the level of the study: Uniformly, recipients were administered anti-thymocyte globulin induction with subsequent tacrolimus and steroids for approximately 3 years.

Regarding the study as a whole: Recipient marrow contained GvH clones, some of which appeared first in ileum or blood. GvH clone levels peaked in circulation, and this peak was associated with early post-transplant HvG declines.

On this clone itself: The antigen is unknown.

Sequencing was performed with immunoSEQ multiplex PCR; in TCRdb, only in-frame clones are kept and a portion is missing. The sample records about 80,000 clones, approximately 92% being singletons. Germline trimming cut 6 bases from V and 2 bases from J; bases unmatched to any gene: 6. The length of the CDR3 is 14 residues. Germline V gene data show CDR1 as MNHEY and CDR2 as SMNVEV (reference sequence). Here the sequenced sample was PBMCs, taken 98 days after intestinal transplantation. The receptor comes from a human patient who received an intestinal transplant, so some T cells may come from the graft donor. The chain is built from TRBV27 and TRBJ2-7; 8 bases map to TRBD1. Here the CDR3 reads CASRHRDRPYEQYF. CDR3 bases: TGTGCCAGCAGACATAGGGACAGGCCCTACGAGCAGTACTTC.